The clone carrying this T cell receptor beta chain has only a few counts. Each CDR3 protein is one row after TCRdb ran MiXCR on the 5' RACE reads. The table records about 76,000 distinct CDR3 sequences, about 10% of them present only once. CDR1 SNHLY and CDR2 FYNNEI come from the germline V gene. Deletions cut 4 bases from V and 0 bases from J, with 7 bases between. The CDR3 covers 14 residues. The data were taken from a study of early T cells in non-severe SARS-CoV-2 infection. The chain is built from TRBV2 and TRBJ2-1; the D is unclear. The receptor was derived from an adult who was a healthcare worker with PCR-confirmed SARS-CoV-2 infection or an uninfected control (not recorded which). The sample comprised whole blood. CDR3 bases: TGTGCCAGCAGTGTAGCCAGCTCCTACAATGAGCAGTTCTTC. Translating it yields CASSVASSYNEQFF.